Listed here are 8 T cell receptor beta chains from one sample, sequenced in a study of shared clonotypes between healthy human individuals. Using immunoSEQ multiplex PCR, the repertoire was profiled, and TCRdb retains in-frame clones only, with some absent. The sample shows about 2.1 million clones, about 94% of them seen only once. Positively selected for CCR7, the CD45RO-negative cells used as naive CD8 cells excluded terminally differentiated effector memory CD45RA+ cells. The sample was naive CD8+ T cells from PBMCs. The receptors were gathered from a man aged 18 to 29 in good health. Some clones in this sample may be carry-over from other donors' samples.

CDR3 residues: CASSPKGSFYGYTF. The CDR3, as DNA: TGTGCCAGCAGCCCCAAGGGGTCCTTCTATGGCTACACCTTC. The chain employs TRBV7-8 and TRBJ1-2, with D possibly TRBD1 on 5 matching bases. From germline, CDR1 is SGHVS and CDR2 FQNEAQ. This CDR3 spans 14 amino acids. Trimming left V 5 bases short and J 4 bases short, with 14 bases between.

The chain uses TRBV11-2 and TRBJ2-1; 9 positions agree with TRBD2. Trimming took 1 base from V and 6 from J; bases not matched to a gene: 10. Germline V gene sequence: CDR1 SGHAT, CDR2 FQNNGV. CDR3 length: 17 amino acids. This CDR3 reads CASSLGTSVGGLNEQFF. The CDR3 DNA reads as TGTGCCAGCAGCTTAGGGACTAGCGTCGGGGGTCTCAATGAGCAGTTCTTC.

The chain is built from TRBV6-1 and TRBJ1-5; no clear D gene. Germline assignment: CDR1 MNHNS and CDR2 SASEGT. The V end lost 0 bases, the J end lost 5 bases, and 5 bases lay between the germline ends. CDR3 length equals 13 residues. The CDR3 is CASSEAWDQPQHF. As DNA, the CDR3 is TGTGCCAGCAGTGAAGCGTGGGATCAGCCCCAGCATTTT.

CDR3 bases: TGTGCCATCAGGGACGGGACTAGCGGGAGTCAAACCTACGAGCAGTACTTC. Its translation is CAIRDGTSGSQTYEQYF. V is TRBV10-3 and J is TRBJ2-7, with 14 bases identical to TRBD2. Germline CDR1 and CDR2: ENHRY and SYGVKD. V gave up 6 bases and J gave up 2 bases; unmatched junction bases: 9. The CDR3 covers 17 residues.

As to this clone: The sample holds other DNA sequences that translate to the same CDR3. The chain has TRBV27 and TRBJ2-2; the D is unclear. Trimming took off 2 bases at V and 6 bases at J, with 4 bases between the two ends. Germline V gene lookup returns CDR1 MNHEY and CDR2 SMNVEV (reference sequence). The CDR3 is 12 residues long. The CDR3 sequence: CASSLAAGELFF. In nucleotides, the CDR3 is TGTGCCAGCAGTTTAGCAGCCGGGGAGCTGTTTTTT.

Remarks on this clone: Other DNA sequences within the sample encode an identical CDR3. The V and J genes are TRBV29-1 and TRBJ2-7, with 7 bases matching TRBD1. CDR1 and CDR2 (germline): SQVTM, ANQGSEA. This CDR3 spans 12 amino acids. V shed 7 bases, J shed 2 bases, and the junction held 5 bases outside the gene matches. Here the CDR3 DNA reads TGCAGCGCCCGGGACAGCGCCTACGAGCAGTACTTC. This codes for CSARDSAYEQYF.

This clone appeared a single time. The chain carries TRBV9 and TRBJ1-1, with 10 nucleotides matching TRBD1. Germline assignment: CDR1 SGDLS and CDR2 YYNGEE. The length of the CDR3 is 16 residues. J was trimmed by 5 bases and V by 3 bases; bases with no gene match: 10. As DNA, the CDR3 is TGTGCCAGCAGCGCCACATGGGACAGGGGAAGAACTGAAGCTTTCTTT. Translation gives CASSATWDRGRTEAFF.

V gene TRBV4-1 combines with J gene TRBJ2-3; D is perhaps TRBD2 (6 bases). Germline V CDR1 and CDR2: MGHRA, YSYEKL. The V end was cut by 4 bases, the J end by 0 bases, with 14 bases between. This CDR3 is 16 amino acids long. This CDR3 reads CASSPLLGGSTDTQYF. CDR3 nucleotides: TGCGCCAGCAGCCCACTTCTGGGGGGAAGCACAGATACGCAGTATTTT.